This T cell receptor beta chain was sequenced for a study of blood T cells in healthy people across ages. For this clonotype: What it recognizes is unknown.

The use of a sample-barcoded 5' primer and a J-beta primer mix characterized a second PCR of about 7 to 12 cycles. TCRdb independently ran MiXCR on the 5' RACE reads; one entry per CDR3 protein. This sample carries roughly 1.6 million distinct CDR3 sequences, roughly 32% of them seen once, and the ten largest clones take 10% to 12%. Whole-study findings and limits: Expanded clonotype changes were possibly confounded by unknown donor CMV status.

The CDR3 spans 11 residues. The germline CDR1 and CDR2 sequences are MNHNS and SASEGT. What was sequenced was blood. V gene TRBV6-1 combines with J gene TRBJ2-7; D remains unclear. The J call may not be correct, given that the DNA end is closer to TRBJ2-5. The receptor was derived from a woman aged 30 to 39 in good health. CDR3 amino acids: CASKSRETQYF. The CDR3 DNA follows: TGTGCCAGCAAGAGCCGAGAGACCCAGTACTTC.